The source of this TCR beta chain is a study of blood T cells in healthy people across ages. The germline V gene has CDR1 DFQATT and CDR2 SNEGSKA (reference sequence). The CDR3 loop spans 15 amino acids. Then a second PCR, running roughly 7 to 11 cycles, was carried out with a sample-barcoded 5' primer and a J-beta primer mix. Per sample, CDR3-containing paired-end reads numbered at least 2.5 million. MiXCR, applied by TCRdb to the 5' RACE reads, yields one record per CDR3 protein. The sample consists of under 2 million distinct CDR3 sequences, around 35% of them appearing once. Sequencing used blood. The source is a woman in her 30s in good health. V usage is TRBV20-1 and J usage is TRBJ2-5; TRBD1 matches at 8 bases. The J call may be wrong; the DNA end is better matched by TRBJ2-7. CDR3 in amino acids: CSAKRQGNLGNEQYF. The CDR3 bases are TGCAGTGCTAAGCGACAGGGGAATTTGGGCAACGAGCAGTACTTC.